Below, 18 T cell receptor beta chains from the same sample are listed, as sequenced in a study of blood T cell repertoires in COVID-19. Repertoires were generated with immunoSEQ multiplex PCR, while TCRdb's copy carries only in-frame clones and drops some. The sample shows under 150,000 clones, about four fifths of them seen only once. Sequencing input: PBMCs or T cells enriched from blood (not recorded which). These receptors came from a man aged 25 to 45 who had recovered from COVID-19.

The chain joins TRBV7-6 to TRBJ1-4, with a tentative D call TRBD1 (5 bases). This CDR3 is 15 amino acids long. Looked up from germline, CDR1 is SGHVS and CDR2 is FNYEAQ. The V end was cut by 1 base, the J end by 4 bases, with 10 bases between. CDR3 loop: CASSLGGGDNEKLFF. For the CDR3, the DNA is TGTGCCAGCAGCTTAGGGGGCGGGGATAATGAAAAACTGTTTTTT.

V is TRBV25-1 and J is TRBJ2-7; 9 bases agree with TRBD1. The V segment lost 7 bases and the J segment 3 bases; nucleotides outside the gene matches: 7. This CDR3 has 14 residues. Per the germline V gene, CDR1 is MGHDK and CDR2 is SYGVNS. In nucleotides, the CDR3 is TGTGCCAGCACCACAACAGGGGGCGTCTACGAGCAGTACTTC. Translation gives CASTTTGGVYEQYF.

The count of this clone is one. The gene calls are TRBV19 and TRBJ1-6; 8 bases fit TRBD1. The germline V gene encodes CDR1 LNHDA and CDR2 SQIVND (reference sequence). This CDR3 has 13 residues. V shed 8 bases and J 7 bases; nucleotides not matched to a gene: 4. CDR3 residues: CASQQGANSPLHF. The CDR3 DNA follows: TGTGCCAGTCAGCAGGGGGCCAATTCACCCCTCCACTTT.

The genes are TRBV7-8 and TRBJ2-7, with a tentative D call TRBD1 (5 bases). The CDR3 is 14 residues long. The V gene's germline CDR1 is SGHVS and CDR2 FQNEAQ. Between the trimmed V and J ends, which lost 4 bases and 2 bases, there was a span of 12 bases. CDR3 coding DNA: TGTGCCAGCAGCTCCACAGGCGGCGCCTACGAGCAGTACGTC. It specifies CASSSTGGAYEQYV.

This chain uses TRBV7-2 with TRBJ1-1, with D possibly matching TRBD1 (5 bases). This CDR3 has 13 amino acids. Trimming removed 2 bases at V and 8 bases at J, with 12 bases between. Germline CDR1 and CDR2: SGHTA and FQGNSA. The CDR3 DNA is TGTGCCAGCAGCTTATTCCCAGGGCCGGAAGCTTTCTTT. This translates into CASSLFPGPEAFF.

The chain's CDR3 is CASSQGPSGRAGELFF. CDR3 DNA sequence: TGTGCCAGCAGTCAGGGGCCTAGCGGGAGGGCCGGGGAGCTGTTTTTT. The chain has TRBV2 and TRBJ2-2, with TRBD2 matching over 12 bases. The CDR3 is made up of 16 amino acids. Germline CDR1 is SNHLY and CDR2 is FYNNEI. V lost 5 bases to trimming and J lost 6 bases; unmatched junction nucleotides: 7.

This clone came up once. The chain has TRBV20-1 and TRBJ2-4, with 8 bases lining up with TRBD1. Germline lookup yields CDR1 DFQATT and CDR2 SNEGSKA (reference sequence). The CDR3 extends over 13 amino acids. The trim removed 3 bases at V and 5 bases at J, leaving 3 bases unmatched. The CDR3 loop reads CSASPGQENIQYF. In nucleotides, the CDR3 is TGCAGTGCTAGTCCGGGACAGGAAAACATTCAGTACTTC.

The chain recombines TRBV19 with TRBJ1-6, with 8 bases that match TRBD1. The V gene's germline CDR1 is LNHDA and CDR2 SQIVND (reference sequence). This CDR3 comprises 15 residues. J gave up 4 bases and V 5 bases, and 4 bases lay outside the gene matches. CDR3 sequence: CASSHRGDYNSPLHF. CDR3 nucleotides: TGTGCCAGTAGTCACAGGGGGGATTATAATTCACCCCTCCACTTT.

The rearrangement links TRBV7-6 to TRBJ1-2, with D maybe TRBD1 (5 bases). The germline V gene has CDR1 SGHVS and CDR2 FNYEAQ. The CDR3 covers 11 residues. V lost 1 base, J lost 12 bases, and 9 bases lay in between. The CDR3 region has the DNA TGTGCCAGCAGCTTAGGACAGATCCACACCTTC. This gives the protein CASSLGQIHTF.

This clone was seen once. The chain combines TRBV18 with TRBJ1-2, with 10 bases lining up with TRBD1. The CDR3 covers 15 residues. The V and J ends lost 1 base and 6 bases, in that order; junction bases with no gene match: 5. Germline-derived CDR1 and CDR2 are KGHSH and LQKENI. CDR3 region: CASSPLSGTGDGYTF. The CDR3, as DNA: TGTGCCAGCTCACCACTCTCCGGGACAGGGGATGGCTACACCTTC.

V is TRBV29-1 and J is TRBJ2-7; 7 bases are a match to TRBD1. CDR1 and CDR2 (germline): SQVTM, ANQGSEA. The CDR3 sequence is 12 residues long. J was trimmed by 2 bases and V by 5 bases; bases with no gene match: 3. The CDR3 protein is CSVRGTAYEQYF. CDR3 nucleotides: TGCAGCGTTAGAGGGACAGCCTACGAGCAGTACTTC.

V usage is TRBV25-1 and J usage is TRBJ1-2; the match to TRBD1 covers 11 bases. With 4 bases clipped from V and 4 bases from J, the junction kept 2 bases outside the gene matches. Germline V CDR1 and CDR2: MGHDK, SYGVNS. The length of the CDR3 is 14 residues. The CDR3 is CASSGTGGFYGYTF. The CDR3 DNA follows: TGTGCCAGCAGTGGGACAGGGGGCTTCTATGGCTACACCTTC.

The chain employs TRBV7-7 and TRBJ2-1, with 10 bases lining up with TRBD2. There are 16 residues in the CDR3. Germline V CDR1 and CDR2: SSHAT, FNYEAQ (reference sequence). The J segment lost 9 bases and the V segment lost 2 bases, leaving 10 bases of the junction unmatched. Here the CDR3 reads CASSLRSGGGSGEQFF. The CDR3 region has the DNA TGTGCCAGCAGCTTAAGAAGCGGGGGGGGATCCGGTGAGCAGTTCTTC.

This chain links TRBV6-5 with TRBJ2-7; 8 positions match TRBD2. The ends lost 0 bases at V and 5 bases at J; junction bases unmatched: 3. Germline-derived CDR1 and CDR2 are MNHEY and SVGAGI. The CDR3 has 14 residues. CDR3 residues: CASSYSSGNNEQYF. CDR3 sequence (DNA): TGTGCCAGCAGTTACTCTAGCGGGAATAACGAGCAGTACTTC.

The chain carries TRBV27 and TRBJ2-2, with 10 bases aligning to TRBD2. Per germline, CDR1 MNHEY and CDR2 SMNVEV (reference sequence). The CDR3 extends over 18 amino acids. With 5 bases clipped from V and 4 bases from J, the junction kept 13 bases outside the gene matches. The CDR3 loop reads CASSREYIAGGATGELFF. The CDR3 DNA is TGTGCCAGCAGTCGAGAGTATATAGCGGGGGGAGCCACCGGGGAGCTGTTTTTT.

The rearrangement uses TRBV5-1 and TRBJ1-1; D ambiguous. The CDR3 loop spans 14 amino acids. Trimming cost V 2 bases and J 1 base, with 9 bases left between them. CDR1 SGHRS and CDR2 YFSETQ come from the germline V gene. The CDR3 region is CASSFSQENTEAFF. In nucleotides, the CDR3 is TGCGCCAGCAGCTTCTCCCAGGAGAACACTGAAGCTTTCTTT.

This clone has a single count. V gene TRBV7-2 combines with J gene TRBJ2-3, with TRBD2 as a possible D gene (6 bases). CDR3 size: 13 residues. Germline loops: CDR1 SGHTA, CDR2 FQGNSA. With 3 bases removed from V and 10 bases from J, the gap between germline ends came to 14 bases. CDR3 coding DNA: TGTGCCAGCAGCTTGGAGGCTAGCGTAGCGCAGTATTTT. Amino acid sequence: CASSLEASVAQYF.

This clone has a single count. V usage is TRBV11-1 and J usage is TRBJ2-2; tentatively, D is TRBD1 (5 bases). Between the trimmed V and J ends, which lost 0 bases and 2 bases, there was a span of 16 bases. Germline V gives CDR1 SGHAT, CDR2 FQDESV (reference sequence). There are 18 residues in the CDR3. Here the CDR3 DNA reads TGTGCCAGCAGCTTAGCGACAGCCACCTACCTTAACACCGGGGAGCTGTTTTTT. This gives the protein CASSLATATYLNTGELFF.